This TCR beta chain was sequenced in a study of control samples from healthy donors and cancer patients. V dropped 0 bases and J dropped 6; count of bases not matched to a gene: 6. Germline CDR1 is SGDLS and CDR2 is YYNGEE. The CDR3 consists of 15 residues. Sequenced by immunoSEQ multiplex PCR; TCRdb stores in-frame clones only, minus some. The sample holds more than 110,000 clones, about 85% seen once. This TCR came from a woman between 25 and 40 years old in good health. Sequenced: blood. V and J are TRBV9 and TRBJ2-1, with 7 bases lining up with TRBD2. The CDR3 nucleotides read TGTGCCAGCAGCGTAGTGGGGGGGAGAGGCAATGAGCAGTTCTTC. It codes for CASSVVGGRGNEQFF.